This T cell receptor beta chain is drawn from a study of blood T cells in healthy people across ages. At the level of the study: Template switching picked up about one barcoded beta molecule for each two T cells. Study findings and constraints: Naive and antigen-experienced cells were not separated, limiting conclusive comparison.

This clonotype came up many times. Its matching antigen is unknown. Sample-barcoded 5' priming and a J-beta primer mix drove a second PCR of roughly 6 to 12 cycles. Through a template-switch adaptor with 12 random nucleotides, each cDNA molecule received a tag. In TCRdb, the 5' RACE reads were re-called with MiXCR into one record per CDR3 protein. The repertoire consists of some 640,000 distinct CDR3 sequences, with 25% to 35% occurring once and the leading ten covering 15% to 19%. The sequence derives from a woman older than 75 in good health. The sample was blood.

CDR3 DNA sequence: TGTGCCAGCAGTTCGCTGGACAGTAGGACTGGCTACACCTTC. Protein: CASSSLDSRTGYTF. The chain has TRBV6-5 and TRBJ1-2; D might be TRBD1 (6 bases). CDR3 length: 14 amino acids. Between the trimmed V and J ends, which lost 4 bases and 7 bases, there was a span of 16 bases. Germline values: CDR1 MNHEY, CDR2 SVGAGI.